The clone carrying this T cell receptor beta chain has just one count. Its antigen is still unknown. The donors, all of them Caucasian adults, lived in Nashville, Tennessee. This entry comes from a study of shared clonotypes between healthy human individuals. Broader study findings: Sampling included only blood; tissue repertoires likely differ.

Source study methods: As immunoSEQ supplied junction-only sequences (without quality scores), filtering differed. TCRdb's copy holds only in-frame clones and misses some; the assay was immunoSEQ multiplex PCR. D and trimming come from the DNA, and the V and J calls and clone size come from that table. The table has 2 million to 3 million clones, more than 80% seen once. Per the germline V gene, CDR1 is MNHNS and CDR2 is SASEGT. Trimming cost V 4 bases and J 3 bases, with 9 bases left between them. There are 14 residues in the CDR3. The gene calls are TRBV6-1 and TRBJ1-4; D is possibly TRBD1 (6 bases). The specimen was naive CD4+ T cells sorted from blood. The subset is: CD45RA+ positively selected. The TCR sequence derives from a man younger than 35 in good health. The CDR3 coding sequence is TGTGCCAGCAGTGTACAGGGTTCTAATGAAAAACTGTTTTTT. Amino acid sequence: CASSVQGSNEKLFF.